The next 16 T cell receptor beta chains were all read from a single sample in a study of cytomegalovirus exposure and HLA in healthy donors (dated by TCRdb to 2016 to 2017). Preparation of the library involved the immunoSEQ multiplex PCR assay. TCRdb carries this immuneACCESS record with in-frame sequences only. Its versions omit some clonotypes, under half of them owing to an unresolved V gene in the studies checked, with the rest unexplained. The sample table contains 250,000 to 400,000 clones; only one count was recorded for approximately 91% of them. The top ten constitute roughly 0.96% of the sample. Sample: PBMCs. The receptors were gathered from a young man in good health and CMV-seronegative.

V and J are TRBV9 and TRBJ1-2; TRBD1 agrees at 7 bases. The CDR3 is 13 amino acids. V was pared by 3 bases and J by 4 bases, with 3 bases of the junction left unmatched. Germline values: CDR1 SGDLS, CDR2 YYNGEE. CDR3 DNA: TGTGCCAGCAGCGCACAGGGGCCCTATGGCTACACCTTC. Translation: CASSAQGPYGYTF.

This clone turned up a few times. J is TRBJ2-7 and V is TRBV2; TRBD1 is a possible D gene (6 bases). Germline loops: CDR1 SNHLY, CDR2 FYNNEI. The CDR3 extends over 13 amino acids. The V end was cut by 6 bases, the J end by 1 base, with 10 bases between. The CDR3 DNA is TGTGCCAGCAGACTGACAGGATCCTACGAGCAGTACTTC. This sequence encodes CASRLTGSYEQYF.

CDR3 protein: CASSFRGQAQGNQPQHF. The CDR3 nucleotides are TGTGCCAGCAGTTTTCGGGGACAGGCCCAGGGCAATCAGCCCCAGCATTTT. The chain links TRBV28 to TRBJ1-5; 8 bases align to TRBD1. V gave up 3 bases and J gave up 2 bases; unmatched junction bases: 9. Germline V gene sequence: CDR1 MDHEN, CDR2 SYDVKM. This CDR3 contains 17 residues.

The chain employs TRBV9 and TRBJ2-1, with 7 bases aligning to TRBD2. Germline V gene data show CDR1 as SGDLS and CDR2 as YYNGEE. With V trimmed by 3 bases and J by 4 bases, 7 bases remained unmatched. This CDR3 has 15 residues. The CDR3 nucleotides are TGTGCCAGCAGCGCCGTGGGGGGGAGGTACAATGAGCAGTTCTTC. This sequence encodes CASSAVGGRYNEQFF.

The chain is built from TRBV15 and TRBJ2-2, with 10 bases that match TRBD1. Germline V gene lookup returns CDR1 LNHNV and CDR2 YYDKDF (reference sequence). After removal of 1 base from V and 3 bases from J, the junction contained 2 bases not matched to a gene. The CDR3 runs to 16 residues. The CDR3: CATSRATGGYTGELFF. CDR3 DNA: TGTGCCACCAGCAGAGCGACAGGGGGCTACACCGGGGAGCTGTTTTTT.

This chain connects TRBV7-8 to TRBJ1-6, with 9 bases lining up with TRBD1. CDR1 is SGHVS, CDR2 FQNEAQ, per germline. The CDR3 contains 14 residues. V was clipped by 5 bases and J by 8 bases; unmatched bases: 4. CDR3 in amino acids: CASSADRGYSPLHF. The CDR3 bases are TGTGCCAGCAGCGCTGACAGGGGGTATTCACCCCTCCACTTT.

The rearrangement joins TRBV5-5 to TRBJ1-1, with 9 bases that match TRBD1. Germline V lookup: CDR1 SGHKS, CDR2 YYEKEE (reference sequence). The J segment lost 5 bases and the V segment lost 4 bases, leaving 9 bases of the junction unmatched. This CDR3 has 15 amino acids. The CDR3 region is CASSPRGTGRTEAFF. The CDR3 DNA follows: TGTGCCAGCAGCCCAAGGGGGACAGGGAGGACTGAAGCTTTCTTT.

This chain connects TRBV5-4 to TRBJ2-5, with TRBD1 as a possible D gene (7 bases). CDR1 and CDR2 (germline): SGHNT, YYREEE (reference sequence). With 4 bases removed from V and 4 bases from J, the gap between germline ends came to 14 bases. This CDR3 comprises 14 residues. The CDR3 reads CASSGGGQVETQYF. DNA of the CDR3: TGTGCCAGCAGCGGGGGAGGACAGGTAGAGACCCAGTACTTC.

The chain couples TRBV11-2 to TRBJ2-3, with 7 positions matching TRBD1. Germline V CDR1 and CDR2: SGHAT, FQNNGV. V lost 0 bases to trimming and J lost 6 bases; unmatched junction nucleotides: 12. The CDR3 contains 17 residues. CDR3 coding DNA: TGTGCCAGCAGCTTAGACTTTAGGGACAGAGAAGAGGATACGCAGTATTTT. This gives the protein CASSLDFRDREEDTQYF. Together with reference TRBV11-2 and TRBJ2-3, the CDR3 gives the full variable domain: EAGVAQSPRYKIIEKRQSVAFWCNPISGHATLYWYQQILGQGPKLLIQFQNNGVVDDSQLPKDRFSAERLKGVDSTLKIQPAKLEDSAVYLCASSLDFRDREEDTQYFGPGTRLTVL.

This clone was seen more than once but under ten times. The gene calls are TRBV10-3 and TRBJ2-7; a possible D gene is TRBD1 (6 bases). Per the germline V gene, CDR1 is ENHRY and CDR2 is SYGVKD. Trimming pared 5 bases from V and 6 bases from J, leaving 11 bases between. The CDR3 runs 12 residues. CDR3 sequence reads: CAISQIRGEQYF. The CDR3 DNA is TGTGCCATCAGTCAAATCAGGGGCGAGCAGTACTTC.

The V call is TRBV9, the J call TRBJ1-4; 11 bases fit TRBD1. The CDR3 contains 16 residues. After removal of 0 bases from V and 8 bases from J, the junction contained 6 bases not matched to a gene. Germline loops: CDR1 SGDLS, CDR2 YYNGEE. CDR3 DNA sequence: TGTGCCAGCAGCGTAGTTAGGACAGGGGGCGAGGAAAAACTGTTTTTT. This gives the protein CASSVVRTGGEEKLFF.

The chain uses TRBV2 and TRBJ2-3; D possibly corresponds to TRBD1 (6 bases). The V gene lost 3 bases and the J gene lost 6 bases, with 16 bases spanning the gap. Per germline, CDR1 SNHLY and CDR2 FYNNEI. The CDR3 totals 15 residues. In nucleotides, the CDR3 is TGTGCCAGCAGTGATAGGGGGACGTTCCCCGATACGCAGTATTTT. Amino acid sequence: CASSDRGTFPDTQYF.

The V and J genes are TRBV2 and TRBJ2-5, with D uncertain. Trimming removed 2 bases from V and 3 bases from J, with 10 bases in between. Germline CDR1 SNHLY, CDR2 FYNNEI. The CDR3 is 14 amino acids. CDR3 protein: CASSERGWEETQYF. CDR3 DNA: TGTGCCAGCAGTGAACGAGGCTGGGAAGAGACCCAGTACTTC. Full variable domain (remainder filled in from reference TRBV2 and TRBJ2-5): EPEVTQTPSHQVTQMGQEVILRCVPISNHLYFYWYRQILGQKVEFLVSFYNNEISEKSEIFDDQFSVERPDGSNFTLKIRSTKLEDSAMYFCASSERGWEETQYFGPGTRLLVL.

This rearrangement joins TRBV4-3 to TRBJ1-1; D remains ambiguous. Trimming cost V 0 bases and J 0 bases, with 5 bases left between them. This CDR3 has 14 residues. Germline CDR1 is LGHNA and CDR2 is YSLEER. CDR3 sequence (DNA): TGCGCCAGCAGCCAAGAGGGCTTGAACACTGAAGCTTTCTTT. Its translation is CASSQEGLNTEAFF.

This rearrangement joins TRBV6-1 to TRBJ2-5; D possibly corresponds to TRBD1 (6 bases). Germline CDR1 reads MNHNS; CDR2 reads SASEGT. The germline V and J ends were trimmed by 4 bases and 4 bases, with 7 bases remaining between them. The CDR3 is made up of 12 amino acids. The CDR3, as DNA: TGTGCCAGCAGTGGCAGGGGAGAGACCCAGTACTTC. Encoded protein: CASSGRGETQYF.

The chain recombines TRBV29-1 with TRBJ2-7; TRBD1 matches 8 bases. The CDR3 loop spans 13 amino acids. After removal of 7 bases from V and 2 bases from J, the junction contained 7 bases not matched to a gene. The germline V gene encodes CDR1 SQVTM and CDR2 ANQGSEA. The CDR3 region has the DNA TGCAGCGCCGCATCGACAGGGGCCTACGAGCAGTACTTC. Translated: CSAASTGAYEQYF.